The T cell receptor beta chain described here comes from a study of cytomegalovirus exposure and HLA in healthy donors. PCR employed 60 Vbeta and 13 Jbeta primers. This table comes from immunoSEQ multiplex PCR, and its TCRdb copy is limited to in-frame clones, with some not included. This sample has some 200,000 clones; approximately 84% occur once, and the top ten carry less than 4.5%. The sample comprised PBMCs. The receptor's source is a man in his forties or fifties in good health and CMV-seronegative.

CDR3 sequence (DNA): TGTGCCAGCAGCTCAGAAGGGACAGGGAACTACGAGCAGTACTTC. The encoded protein is CASSSEGTGNYEQYF. The chain links TRBV7-9 to TRBJ2-7; 9 nucleotides match TRBD1. This CDR3 region has 15 residues. V lost 4 bases and J lost 3; bases outside the gene matches: 7. Per germline, CDR1 SEHNR and CDR2 FQNEAQ (reference sequence).